These T cell receptor beta chains were read from a single sample in a study of cytomegalovirus exposure and HLA in healthy donors. Using immunoSEQ multiplex PCR, the repertoire was profiled, and TCRdb retains in-frame clones only, with some absent. The sample lists about 100,000 clones; 75% to 85% were seen once. What was sequenced was PBMCs. The receptors were gathered from a female donor in good health and CMV-seropositive. CDR3s leave out the opening cysteine and the closing phenylalanine or tryptophan.

v_call: TRBV2; j_call: TRBJ2-7; cdr3_aa: ASSDPGTSGGYEQY
v_call: TRBV7-2; j_call: TRBJ2-7; cdr3_aa: ASSNNRVGYEQY
v_call: TRBV5-1; j_call: TRBJ2-4; cdr3_aa: ASSLKWSGDGIQY
v_call: TRBV7-8; j_call: TRBJ2-2; cdr3_aa: ASRRTISLSGELF
v_call: TRBV7-9; j_call: TRBJ2-4; cdr3_aa: ASSLAGGGKNSQY
v_call: TRBV7-8; j_call: TRBJ2-7; cdr3_aa: ASSRTGGAQY
v_call: TRBV30; j_call: TRBJ1-5; cdr3_aa: AWNSGAGQPQH
v_call: TRBV11-2; j_call: TRBJ1-3; cdr3_aa: ASSVRARVNTIY
v_call: TRBV7-9; j_call: TRBJ1-2; cdr3_aa: SSSLAGGGGYT
v_call: TRBV4-1; j_call: TRBJ2-3; cdr3_aa: ASSQDSSGLGSSDTQY
v_call: TRBV6-1; j_call: TRBJ1-1; cdr3_aa: ASNKQGATEAF
v_call: TRBV30; j_call: TRBJ2-5; cdr3_aa: AWTVMETQY
v_call: TRBV15; j_call: TRBJ1-4; cdr3_aa: ATSEGAATNEKLF
v_call: TRBV18; j_call: TRBJ2-7; cdr3_aa: ASSPWLAGVYEQY
v_call: TRBV4-1; j_call: TRBJ2-5; cdr3_aa: ASSQDSSGSGFQETQY
v_call: TRBV30; j_call: TRBJ1-1; cdr3_aa: AWTYGTVNTEAF
v_call: TRBV4-2; j_call: TRBJ2-7; cdr3_aa: ASSHRTDSSYEQY
v_call: TRBV2; j_call: TRBJ1-6; cdr3_aa: ASRPNRGSSYNSPLH
v_call: TRBV27; j_call: TRBJ2-3; cdr3_aa: ASSLWARLAGAGTPDTQY
v_call: TRBV6-5; j_call: TRBJ2-3; cdr3_aa: ASSYSRQGTGTQY
v_call: TRBV9; j_call: TRBJ2-5; cdr3_aa: ASSENRGETQY
v_call: TRBV29-1; j_call: TRBJ2-7; cdr3_aa: SVDSDGGYEQY
v_call: TRBV6-5; j_call: TRBJ2-3; cdr3_aa: ASSYSRDRSDTQY
v_call: TRBV11-2; j_call: TRBJ2-6; cdr3_aa: ASSSDRAYSGANGLT
v_call: TRBV5-5; j_call: TRBJ1-6; cdr3_aa: ASSLERGPPLH
v_call: TRBV13; j_call: TRBJ2-7; cdr3_aa: ASSRLAGGSEQY
v_call: TRBV27; j_call: TRBJ1-2; cdr3_aa: ASSLGDRAFLGDGYT
v_call: TRBV19; j_call: TRBJ1-5; cdr3_aa: ASSISFGSNQPQH
v_call: TRBV7-2; j_call: TRBJ2-7; cdr3_aa: ASSLGGGGPYEQY
v_call: TRBV30; j_call: TRBJ1-5; cdr3_aa: AFTTGGVNQPQH
v_call: TRBV27; j_call: TRBJ1-5; cdr3_aa: ASSLFSVGNQPQH
v_call: TRBV5-6; j_call: TRBJ2-5; cdr3_aa: ASSLASGVGETQY
v_call: TRBV27; j_call: TRBJ2-7; cdr3_aa: ASIPGGTGSYEQY
v_call: TRBV11-2; j_call: TRBJ1-1; cdr3_aa: ASSSTSLDRGGTEAF
v_call: TRBV10-1; j_call: TRBJ1-2; cdr3_aa: ASRQGAWYGYT
v_call: TRBV5-1; j_call: TRBJ2-2; cdr3_aa: ASSLAGNTGELF
v_call: TRBV7-2; j_call: TRBJ2-1; cdr3_aa: ASSHAPSGTGGQF
v_call: TRBV6-6; j_call: TRBJ2-7; cdr3_aa: ASSYRTVTYEQY
v_call: TRBV6-1; j_call: TRBJ2-1; cdr3_aa: ASSEPRFVNEQF
v_call: TRBV6-1; j_call: TRBJ1-3; cdr3_aa: ASSPRQGIRNTIY
v_call: TRBV6-5; j_call: TRBJ2-7; cdr3_aa: ASTEDRTYVQY
v_call: TRBV4-2; j_call: TRBJ2-1; cdr3_aa: ASSQDATSGSVNEQF
v_call: TRBV6-1; j_call: TRBJ1-2; cdr3_aa: ASSGAQGAGGYT
v_call: TRBV7-2; j_call: TRBJ2-5; cdr3_aa: ASSPRETQY
v_call: TRBV6-5; j_call: TRBJ1-1; cdr3_aa: ASTGRTEAF
v_call: TRBV5-5; j_call: TRBJ2-7; cdr3_aa: ASIDIGGQSYEQY
v_call: TRBV25-1; j_call: TRBJ1-2; cdr3_aa: ASSDVGSAGYGYT
v_call: TRBV19; j_call: TRBJ2-7; cdr3_aa: ASSVPRGSSYEQY
v_call: TRBV7-9; j_call: TRBJ2-3; cdr3_aa: ASSPGLAGLSTDTQY
v_call: TRBV30; j_call: TRBJ1-6; cdr3_aa: AWTSGVHNSPLH
v_call: TRBV19; j_call: TRBJ1-2; cdr3_aa: ASSTARQANYT